This T cell receptor beta chain comes out of a study of molecular identifiers for immune sequencing clone quantification. Overall study: Naive CD8 cell RNA, from approximately 20,000 or 100,000 cells, was split five ways in replicates, with four sequenced. Study outcomes and limitations: Effector cells had over 99% of their molecules in clones above 20 RNA copies, while naive cells had under 1%. Highly expanded clone sizes could be underestimated by identical TCR molecules that share a barcode.

Previously described methods and listed TCR primers produced bulk TCR libraries. TCRdb redid the calling of the PCR reads with MiXCR, one entry per CDR3 protein. This table has about 40,000 distinct CDR3 sequences, approximately 22% appearing once. On this clonotype itself: Its target is not known.

The CDR3 runs 12 residues. V dropped 8 bases and J dropped 5 bases, with 10 bases sitting between them. The sequence was obtained from a human donor in good health. Some libraries in this study had Jurkat cell RNA spiked in. The chain employs TRBV12-3 or TRBV12-4 and TRBJ1-5; TRBD1 is a possible D gene (5 bases). Material: naive CD8+ T cells from blood, with Jurkat cell RNA spiked in. The subset here: FACS-sorted CD8+CD4-CCR7+CD45RA+ naive T cells. CDR3 in DNA: TGTGCCAGCGGGGGTTTCGATCAGCCCCAGCATTTT. This translates into CASGGFDQPQHF.